One sample yielded the 6 T cell receptor beta chains listed below, sequenced in a study of T-cell reconstitution after alpha-beta-depleted transplantation in children. Preparation of the TCRbeta library used unique molecular identifiers. Each CDR3 protein is one row after TCRdb ran MiXCR on the PCR reads. Among more than 150,000 distinct CDR3 sequences, approximately 6.8% were seen once, and the ten largest hold 3%. The sample here was PBMCs from the stem cell graft donor, taken from the stem cell graft. All receptors derive from a human donor who donated a stem cell graft to a child with Wiskott-Aldrich syndrome.

Regarding this clonotype: One base away lies a much larger clone, so this may be a sequencing read error. The rearrangement joins TRBV28 to TRBJ2-2, with 9 bases that match TRBD1. The CDR3 has 16 residues. Germline-derived CDR1 and CDR2 are MDHEN and SYDVKM. The CDR3 protein is CTSTRGDRAYNGELFF. The CDR3 bases are TGTACCAGCACCCGGGGGGACAGGGCTTACAACGGGGAGCTGTTTTTT.

The rearrangement uses TRBV3-1 and TRBJ1-1, with unresolved D. The V end was cut by 1 base, the J end by 7 bases, with 4 bases between. This CDR3 comprises 11 residues. CDR1 and CDR2 (germline): LGHDT, YNNKEL (reference sequence). The CDR3 loop is CASSQAGEAFF. CDR3 sequence (DNA): TGTGCCAGCAGCCAAGCTGGTGAAGCTTTCTTT.

This clonotype was detected many times. This chain connects TRBV5-1 to TRBJ2-3; D perhaps matches TRBD1 (6 bases). The V and J ends lost 0 bases and 13 bases respectively, with 18 bases between them. This CDR3 spans 14 amino acids. CDR1 and CDR2 (germline): SGHRS, YFSETQ. CDR3 amino acids: CASSLEWTAFWKYF. CDR3 DNA: TGCGCCAGCAGCTTGGAATGGACAGCCTTTTGGAAGTATTTT.

Remarks on this clonotype: A much bigger clone sits one base away, suggesting this may be a read error. The chain uses TRBV27 and TRBJ2-1, with D perhaps TRBD2 (5 bases). CDR1 is MNHEY and CDR2 is SMNVEV in the germline V gene (reference sequence). Deletions cut 7 bases from V and 0 bases from J, with 13 bases between. The CDR3 runs 15 residues. The CDR3 sequence: CASIFRAGSYNEQFF. The CDR3 nucleotides are TGTGCCAGCATCTTCCGGGCGGGCTCCTACAATGAGCAGTTCTTC.

A few counts support this clonotype. The chain joins TRBV5-1 to TRBJ2-3; 7 bases line up with TRBD2. V lost 4 bases to trimming and J lost 0 bases; unmatched junction nucleotides: 8. The CDR3 totals 16 residues. Germline values: CDR1 SGHRS, CDR2 YFSETQ. The chain's CDR3 is CASSPGGGRSTDTQYF. The CDR3 DNA sequence: TGCGCCAGCAGCCCCGGGGGAGGGCGAAGCACAGATACGCAGTATTTT.

This clonotype was detected many times. J is TRBJ2-3 and V is TRBV7-2; no clear D gene. The CDR3 totals 13 residues. Germline V gives CDR1 SGHTA, CDR2 FQGNSA. The V gene lost 1 base and the J gene lost 2 bases, with 4 bases spanning the gap. The CDR3 region has the DNA TGTGCCAGCAGCTTAGATATCACAGATACGCAGTATTTT. This codes for CASSLDITDTQYF.